This TCR beta chain derives from a study of T cells in Graves' hyperthyroidism and ophthalmopathy. Pregnant or lactating patients were excluded, as were those with uncontrolled infection or other autoimmune disease. Each diagnosis drew on symptoms, thyroxine, TRAb, thyroid ultrasound and orbital computed tomography findings. V was clipped by 4 bases and J by 2 bases; unmatched bases: 8. The length of the CDR3 is 16 residues. The germline CDR1 and CDR2 sequences are SEHNR and FQNEAQ (reference sequence). Study-wide findings and caveats: Among clonotypes expanded in thyroid above 0.001, most were also found in blood.

The CDR3 regions of TCR beta were amplified from RNA transcripts. Carried out on the TCR CDR3, a first-round RT-PCR used the HTBI primer set. TCRdb reprocessed the multiplex PCR reads via MiXCR and lists one record per CDR3 protein. This table has about 640,000 distinct CDR3 sequences, around 20% appearing once. About this clonotype: As yet, its antigen is unknown.

This TCR came from a man aged 25-45 years with Graves' ophthalmopathy. The chain couples TRBV7-9 to TRBJ2-3; 8 positions match TRBD1. Specimen: blood. The chain's CDR3 is CASSSGQARNTDTQYF. The CDR3 DNA is TGTGCCAGCAGCTCGGGACAGGCAAGAAACACAGATACGCAGTATTTT.